These 18 T cell receptor beta chains were all obtained from the same sample, sequenced in a study of shared clonotypes between healthy human individuals. CD45RO-negative, CCR7-selected cells formed the naive CD8 fraction, which excluded terminally differentiated effector memory CD45RA+ cells. The data were produced by immunoSEQ multiplex PCR, yet TCRdb's version contains in-frame clones alone and is incomplete. Of 2 million to 2.5 million clones listed, roughly 95% are singletons. The sample comprised naive CD8+ T cells sorted from blood. The receptors were sampled from a man younger than 35 in good health.

The genes are TRBV6-6 and TRBJ2-3, with 7 bases fitting TRBD1. Unmatched junction bases numbered 6, after V lost 4 bases and J lost 2 bases. Germline lookup yields CDR1 MNHNY and CDR2 SVGAGI (reference sequence). CDR3 length equals 15 residues. DNA for the CDR3: TGTGCCAGCAGTTTCGGGACAGTGGACACAGATACGCAGTATTTT. It specifies CASSFGTVDTDTQYF.

The rearrangement links TRBV4-1 to TRBJ2-3, with 10 bases aligning to TRBD2. CDR1 and CDR2 (germline): MGHRA, YSYEKL. V trimming: 4 bases; J trimming: 7 bases; junction bases outside the gene matches: 5. This CDR3 comprises 14 residues. CDR3 bases: TGCGCCAGCAGCCTCGGACTAGCGGATAATACGCAGTATTTT. Its translation: CASSLGLADNTQYF.

The CDR3 DNA follows: TGCGCCAGCAGCAGATTCCACGACAATGAGCAGTTCTTC. Protein sequence: CASSRFHDNEQFF. This chain links TRBV10-1 with TRBJ2-1; no definite D call. The CDR3 is 13 amino acids. Trimming left V 6 bases short and J 5 bases short, with 11 bases between. The germline CDR1 and CDR2 sequences are WNHNN and SYGVQD (reference sequence).

This clone showed up just once. CDR3 nucleotides: TGTGCCAGCAGCGAAACTAGCGGAGCCTACGAGCAGTACTTC. Amino acids: CASSETSGAYEQYF. This rearrangement joins TRBV5-6 to TRBJ2-7; 8 positions match TRBD2. Looked up from germline, CDR1 is SGHDT and CDR2 is YYEEEE. Trimming took 4 bases from V and 2 from J; bases not matched to a gene: 5. CDR3 length: 14 amino acids. The full variable domain, with the rest looked up from reference TRBV5-6 and TRBJ2-7, is DAGVTQSPTHLIKTRGQQVTLRCSPKSGHDTVSWYQQALGQGPQFIFQYYEEEERQRGNFPDRFSGHQFPNYSSELNVNALLLGDSALYLCASSETSGAYEQYFGPGTRLTVT.

J is TRBJ1-2 and V is TRBV7-9, with D perhaps matching TRBD1 (5 bases). CDR3 length: 15 amino acids. Germline values: CDR1 SEHNR, CDR2 FQNEAQ (reference sequence). V was cut by 5 bases and J by 4 bases, with 17 bases left in between. The DNA for the CDR3 is TGTGCCAGCAGCCCGGGACCGCCTATTTTCTATGGCTACACCTTC. This gives the protein CASSPGPPIFYGYTF.

The rearrangement links TRBV5-1 to TRBJ2-5; TRBD1 matches 9 bases. Germline-derived CDR1 and CDR2 are SGHRS and YFSETQ. V was pared by 5 bases and J by 5 bases, with 7 bases of the junction left unmatched. The CDR3 is 14 amino acids. CDR3 region: CASSSGTGRETQYF. The CDR3 DNA sequence: TGCGCCAGCAGTTCCGGGACAGGGAGGGAGACCCAGTACTTC. Drawing the rest from reference TRBV5-1 and TRBJ2-5, the complete variable domain is KAGVTQTPRYLIKTRGQQVTLSCSPISGHRSVSWYQQTPGQGLQFLFEYFSETQRNKGNFPGRFSGRQFSNSRSEMNVSTLELGDSALYLCASSSGTGRETQYFGPGTRLLVL.

The DNA for the CDR3 is TGTGCCAGCGATCCGGACAGAACTAACTATGGCTACACCTTC. Amino acid sequence: CASDPDRTNYGYTF. The chain recombines TRBV2 with TRBJ1-2, with D maybe TRBD1 (6 bases). CDR1 and CDR2 from the germline V gene are SNHLY and FYNNEI. V was cut by 8 bases and J by 0 bases, with 13 bases left in between. The CDR3 is 14 amino acids.

The CDR3 DNA follows: TGTGCCAGCAGCGAGGTCTTTAACTCTGGAAACACCATATATTTT. It encodes CASSEVFNSGNTIYF. The chain is built from TRBV6-6 and TRBJ1-3, with D hard to call. Germline CDR1 is MNHNY and CDR2 is SVGAGI (reference sequence). The CDR3 is 15 residues long. Trimming left V 6 bases short and J 0 bases short, with 12 bases between.

The chain links TRBV30 to TRBJ2-1; 12 bases align to TRBD2. The length of the CDR3 is 16 residues. V was clipped by 3 bases and J by 5 bases; unmatched bases: 8. Per germline, CDR1 GTSNPN and CDR2 SVGIG (reference sequence). The CDR3 loop is CAWSDGLAGSDNEQFF. For the CDR3, the DNA is TGTGCCTGGAGCGACGGACTAGCGGGAAGCGACAATGAGCAGTTCTTC.

The chain couples TRBV1 to TRBJ2-7. TRBV1 is shown as a pseudogene. CDR3 length: 11 residues. Here the CDR3 DNA reads TGCACCAGCAGGAAGGGTGACGAGCAGTACTTC. This sequence encodes CTSRKGDEQYF.

The chain combines TRBV4-1 with TRBJ2-7, with TRBD2 matching over 9 bases. The germline CDR1 and CDR2 sequences are MGHRA and YSYEKL. This CDR3 is 15 amino acids long. Unmatched junction bases numbered 5, after V lost 3 bases and J lost 2 bases. CDR3 in DNA: TGCGCCAGCAGCCATACGGGACTAGCTGCCTACGAGCAGTACTTC. Encoded protein: CASSHTGLAAYEQYF.

This chain connects TRBV28 to TRBJ1-6, with D maybe TRBD1 (6 bases). CDR3 length equals 14 residues. Germline CDR1 reads MDHEN; CDR2 reads SYDVKM. V dropped 3 bases and J dropped 11 bases, with 14 bases sitting between them. CDR3: CASSFAGVGTPLHF. CDR3 DNA: TGTGCCAGCAGTTTTGCAGGGGTCGGGACACCCCTCCACTTT.

Worth noting for this clone: A much larger clone is a single base away; this may be a read error. Other nucleotide sequences in the sample specify the same CDR3. The rearrangement joins TRBV9 to TRBJ1-1, with D hard to call. The CDR3 is 13 residues long. V lost 0 bases and J lost 4, with 7 bases in between. From germline, CDR1 is SGDLS and CDR2 YYNGEE. CDR3 sequence (DNA): TGTGCCAGCAGCGTAGGAGGCAGCACTGAAGCTTTCTTT. Amino acid sequence: CASSVGGSTEAFF.

This chain connects TRBV2 to TRBJ2-7; D ambiguous. The V end was cut by 0 bases, the J end by 1 base, with 10 bases between. The CDR3 is 15 amino acids. Germline V gene sequence: CDR1 SNHLY, CDR2 FYNNEI. CDR3 loop: CASSEALALSYEQYF. Written as DNA, the CDR3 is TGTGCCAGCAGTGAAGCTCTCGCGCTTTCCTACGAGCAGTACTTC.

The chain has TRBV18 and TRBJ2-1, with D possibly TRBD2 on 7 matching bases. Trimming took off 6 bases at V and 9 bases at J, with 24 bases between the two ends. This CDR3 is 16 amino acids long. Germline values: CDR1 KGHSH, CDR2 LQKENI. The CDR3 loop is CASSFRGGGIYSEQFF. CDR3 nucleotides: TGTGCCAGCTCGTTTCGAGGCGGGGGCATTTATAGTGAGCAGTTCTTC.

The chain employs TRBV29-1 and TRBJ2-3; 11 bases agree with TRBD2. The germline gives CDR1 SQVTM, CDR2 ANQGSEA. The junction had 20 bases not matched to a gene; V was cut back by 6 bases and J by 0 bases. The CDR3 spans 20 residues. The CDR3 DNA follows: TGCAGCGTCGAGATCTTAGCGGGGGGGCCCTTAGTACCTAGCACAGATACGCAGTATTTT. It translates to CSVEILAGGPLVPSTDTQYF.

This clone appeared a single time. The rearrangement joins TRBV7-6 to TRBJ1-2; D is possibly TRBD1 (6 bases). The CDR3 extends over 15 amino acids. Germline V gene data show CDR1 as SGHVS and CDR2 as FNYEAQ. Between the trimmed V and J ends, which lost 2 bases and 2 bases, there was a span of 12 bases. The DNA of the CDR3 is TGTGCCAGCAGCTTAACCCCTACAGGGAACTATGGCTACACCTTC. Translated, it gives CASSLTPTGNYGYTF. The full variable domain, rest sourced from reference TRBV7-6 and TRBJ1-2, is GAGVSQSPRYKVTKRGQDVALRCDPISGHVSLYWYRQALGQGPEFLTYFNYEAQQDKSGLPNDRFSAERPEGSISTLTIQRTEQRDSAMYRCASSLTPTGNYGYTFGSGTRLTVV.

This sequence joins TRBV27 and TRBJ2-3, with 9 nucleotides matching TRBD2. The CDR3 spans 15 residues. The V segment lost 3 bases and the J segment 4 bases; nucleotides outside the gene matches: 5. Germline-derived CDR1 and CDR2 are MNHEY and SMNVEV (reference sequence). DNA for the CDR3: TGTGCCAGCAGTTTCTTGGCGGGAGGGGCAGATACGCAGTATTTT. Its protein product is CASSFLAGGADTQYF.